This T cell receptor beta chain was identified in a study of blood T cell repertoires in COVID-19. Study information: Samples came from the United States, Italy and Spain, spanning acute and convalescent COVID-19. T cells, B-cell-depleted T cells, or PBMCs supplied cDNA or gDNA.

Trimming took 5 bases from V and 0 from J; bases not matched to a gene: 7. The CDR3 has 16 residues. CDR1 is KGHSH, CDR2 LQKENI, per germline. The table came from immunoSEQ multiplex PCR; TCRdb's copy has only in-frame clones and leaves some out. The repertoire consists of about 70,000 clones, with approximately 85% occurring once and the leading ten covering under 6%. Only one count was recorded for this clone. Sequenced input: peripheral blood. The clonotype was recovered from an elderly man with acute or convalescent COVID-19. This chain links TRBV18 with TRBJ2-3; TRBD2 matches 8 bases. The DNA for the CDR3 is TGTGCCAGCTCAGCGCGGGGGGCGAAAAGCACAGATACGCAGTATTTT. Translating gives CASSARGAKSTDTQYF.